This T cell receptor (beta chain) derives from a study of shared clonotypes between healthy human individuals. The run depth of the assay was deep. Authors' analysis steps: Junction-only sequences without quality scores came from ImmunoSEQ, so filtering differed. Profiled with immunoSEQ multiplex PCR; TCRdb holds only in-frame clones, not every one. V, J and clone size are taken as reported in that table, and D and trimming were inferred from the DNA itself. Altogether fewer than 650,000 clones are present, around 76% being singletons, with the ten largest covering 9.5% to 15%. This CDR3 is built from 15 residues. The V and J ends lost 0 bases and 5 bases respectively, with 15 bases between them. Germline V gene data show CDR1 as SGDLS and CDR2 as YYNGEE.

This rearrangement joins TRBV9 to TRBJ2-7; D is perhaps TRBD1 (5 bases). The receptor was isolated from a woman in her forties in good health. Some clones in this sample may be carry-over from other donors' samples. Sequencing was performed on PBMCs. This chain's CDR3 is CASSVAVAGIHEQYF. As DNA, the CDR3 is TGTGCCAGCAGCGTAGCTGTGGCAGGGATCCACGAGCAGTACTTC.